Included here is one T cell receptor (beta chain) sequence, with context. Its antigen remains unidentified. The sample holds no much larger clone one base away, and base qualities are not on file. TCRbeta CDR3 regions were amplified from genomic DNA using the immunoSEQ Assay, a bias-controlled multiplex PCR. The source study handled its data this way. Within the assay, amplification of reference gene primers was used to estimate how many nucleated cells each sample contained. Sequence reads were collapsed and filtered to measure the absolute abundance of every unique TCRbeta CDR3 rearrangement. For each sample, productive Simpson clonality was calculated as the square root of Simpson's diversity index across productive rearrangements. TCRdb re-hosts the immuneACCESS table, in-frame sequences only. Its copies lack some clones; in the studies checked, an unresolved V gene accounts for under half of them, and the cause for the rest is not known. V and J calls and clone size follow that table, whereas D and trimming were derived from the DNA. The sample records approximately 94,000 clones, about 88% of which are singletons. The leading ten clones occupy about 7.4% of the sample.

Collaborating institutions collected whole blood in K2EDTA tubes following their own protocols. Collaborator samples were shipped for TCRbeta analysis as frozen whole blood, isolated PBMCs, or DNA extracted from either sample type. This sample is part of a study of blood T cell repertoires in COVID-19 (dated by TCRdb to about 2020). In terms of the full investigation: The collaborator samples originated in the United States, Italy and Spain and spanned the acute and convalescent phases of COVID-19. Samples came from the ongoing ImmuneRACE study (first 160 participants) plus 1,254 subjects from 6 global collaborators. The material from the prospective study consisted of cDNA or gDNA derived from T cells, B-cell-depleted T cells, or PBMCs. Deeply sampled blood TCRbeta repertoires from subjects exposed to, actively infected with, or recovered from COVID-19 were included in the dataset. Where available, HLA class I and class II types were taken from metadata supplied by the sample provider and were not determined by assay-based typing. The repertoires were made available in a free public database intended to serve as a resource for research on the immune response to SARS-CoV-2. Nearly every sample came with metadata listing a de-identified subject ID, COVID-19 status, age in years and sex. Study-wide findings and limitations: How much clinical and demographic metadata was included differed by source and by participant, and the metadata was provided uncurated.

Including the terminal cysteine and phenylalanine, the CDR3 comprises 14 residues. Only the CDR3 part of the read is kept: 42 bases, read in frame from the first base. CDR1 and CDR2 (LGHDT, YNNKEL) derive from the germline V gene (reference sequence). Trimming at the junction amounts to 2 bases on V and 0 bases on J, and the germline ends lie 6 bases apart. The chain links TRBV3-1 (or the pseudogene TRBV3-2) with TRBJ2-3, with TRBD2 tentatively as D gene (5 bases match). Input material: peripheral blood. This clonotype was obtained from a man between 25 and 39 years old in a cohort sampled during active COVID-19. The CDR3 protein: CASSQRGSTDTQYF. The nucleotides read TGTGCCAGCAGCCAACGGGGTAGCACAGATACGCAGTATTTT.